This T cell receptor beta chain was captured by sequencing in a study of CD8 T cells in ankylosing spondylitis. The study, taken as a whole, reports: Characteristic of ankylosing spondylitis blood, it appeared, was a TCR beta motif comprising about 8 highly homologous variants. Disease-linked clones were found to be CD8+ and relatively rare in peripheral blood.

TCRdb called the 5' RACE reads again in MiXCR, with one record for every CDR3 protein. The sample has roughly 170,000 distinct CDR3 sequences, 8.5% to 10% seen once. The V gene's germline CDR1 is SGHNT and CDR2 YYREEE (reference sequence). V lost 0 bases to trimming and J lost 1 base, with 5 bases between them. The CDR3 is made up of 13 amino acids. Concerning this clonotype itself: Its antigen is not identified.

V and J are TRBV5-4 and TRBJ2-7; D remains ambiguous. This clonotype was sampled from a female donor with ankylosing spondylitis or in good health (not recorded which). The sequenced sample was blood, either unsorted or a sorted T cell fraction (not recorded which). The CDR3 sequence: CASSLAFSYEQYF. The CDR3 DNA follows: TGTGCCAGCAGCTTGGCTTTTTCCTACGAGCAGTACTTC.